This T cell receptor beta chain was identified in a study of molecular identifiers for immune sequencing clone quantification. Findings and caveats of the study: Whereas clones above 20 RNA copies held under 1% of naive-cell molecules, they held over 98% of effector molecules.

Preparation of the bulk TCR libraries relied on previously described methods and listed TCR primers. Using its own MiXCR run on the PCR reads, TCRdb lists one record per CDR3 protein. The sample records just under 65,000 distinct CDR3 sequences, roughly a fifth being singletons. There are many counts of this clonotype. Its antigen is currently unknown. The CD8+CD4-CCR7+CD45RA+ phenotype defined the sorted naive CD8 T cells. With 7 bases clipped from V and 6 bases from J, the junction kept 12 bases outside the gene matches. CDR1 is DFQATT and CDR2 is SNEGSKA in the germline V gene (reference sequence). CDR3 size: 14 residues.

V gene TRBV20-1 combines with J gene TRBJ2-1, with 7 positions matching TRBD2. Specimen: naive CD8+ T cells from blood, with Jurkat cell RNA spiked in. The subset: FACS-sorted CD8+CD4-CCR7+CD45RA+ naive T cells. The clonotype originates from a human donor in good health. Some libraries in this study had Jurkat cell RNA spiked in. The CDR3 loop is CSGVRREARNEQFF. The CDR3 nucleotides are TGCAGTGGTGTCCGCCGGGAGGCCCGCAATGAGCAGTTCTTC.